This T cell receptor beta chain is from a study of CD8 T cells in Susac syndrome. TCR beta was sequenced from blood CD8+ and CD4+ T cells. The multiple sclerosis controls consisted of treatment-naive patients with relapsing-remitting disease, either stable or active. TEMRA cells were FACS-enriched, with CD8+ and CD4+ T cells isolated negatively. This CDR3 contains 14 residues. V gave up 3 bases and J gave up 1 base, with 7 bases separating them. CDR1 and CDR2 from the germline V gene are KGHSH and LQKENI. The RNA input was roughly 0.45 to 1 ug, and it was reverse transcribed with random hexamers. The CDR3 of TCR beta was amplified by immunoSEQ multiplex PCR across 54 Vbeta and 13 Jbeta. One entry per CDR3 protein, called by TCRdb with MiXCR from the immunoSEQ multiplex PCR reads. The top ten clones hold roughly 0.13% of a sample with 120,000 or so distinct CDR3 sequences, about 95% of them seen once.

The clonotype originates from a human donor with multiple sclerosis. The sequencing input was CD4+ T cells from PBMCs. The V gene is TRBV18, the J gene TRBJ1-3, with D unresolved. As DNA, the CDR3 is TGTGCCAGCTCACCGGCTGAATCTGGAAACACCATATATTTT. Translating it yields CASSPAESGNTIYF.